This is a list of T cell receptor beta chains from one sample in a study of PD-1 blockade in classical Hodgkin lymphoma. Produced via immunoSEQ multiplex PCR; TCRdb's table is partial and in-frame only. The table shows fewer than 30,000 clones, with around 89% occurring only once. Material: CD4+ T cells from blood. The receptors were sampled from a human donor with classical Hodgkin lymphoma. Each CDR3 is given with its conserved first and last residue. The order of the fields is CDR3 DNA, CDR3 protein, clone size, V gene, J gene, D gene. D genes are given only for firm matches. Clone size is stated in some rows and not others, as once, few, many or a class when expanded.

TGTGCCAGCAGCTTAAAGGGGACAGGCAACTATGGCTACACCTTC	CASSLKGTGNYGYTF	NA	TRBV5-4	TRBJ1-2	TRBD1
TGTGCCAGCAGCCCCTTTAGGGGGGACTACAATGAGCAGTTCTTC	CASSPFRGDYNEQFF	NA	TRBV11-2	TRBJ2-1	NA
TGTGCCAGCTCACCCCCGGGCACGTACGAGCAGTACTTC	CASSPPGTYEQYF	once	TRBV18	TRBJ2-7	NA
TGTGCCAGCAGCCGTACTAGCGTCGAGCAGTACTTC	CASSRTSVEQYF	NA	TRBV14	TRBJ2-7	TRBD2
TGCGCCAGCAGCTTAGCCGGTAACAATGAGCAGTTCTTC	CASSLAGNNEQFF	NA	TRBV5-1	TRBJ2-1	NA
TGTGCCAGCAGCGCCGTAGGATCCTACGAGCAGTACTTC	CASSAVGSYEQYF	once	TRBV7-2	TRBJ2-7	NA
TGTGCCAGCAGCTCCGACGGGGGAAGGGATCAGCCCCAGCATTTT	CASSSDGGRDQPQHF	NA	TRBV7-2	TRBJ1-5	NA
TGTGCCAGCAGCCCGATAGGGGTCGAGCAGTACTTC	CASSPIGVEQYF	NA	TRBV5-4	TRBJ2-7	NA
TGTGCCAGCTCACCACCGTCTAACTCCTACGAGCAGTACTTC	CASSPPSNSYEQYF	NA	TRBV18	TRBJ2-7	NA
TGTGCCAGCAGCCGGGATAACACCGGGGAGCTGTTTTTT	CASSRDNTGELFF	NA	TRBV7-9	TRBJ2-2	NA
TGTGCCAGCAGTGAAGCGGGACAGGGGGCGGGCTACACCTTC	CASSEAGQGAGYTF	few	TRBV6-1	TRBJ1-2	TRBD1
TGTGCCAGCGGGACTAAGGGGGCCGGAGCAACAGATACGCAGTATTTT	CASGTKGAGATDTQYF	NA	TRBV10-3	TRBJ2-3	NA
TGCAGCGTTGGGCAAGGGGGCCGGGAGACCCAGTACTTC	CSVGQGGRETQYF	once	TRBV29-1	TRBJ2-5	TRBD1
TGTGCCACCAAAGCTGACGGCCACGAGCAGTACTTC	CATKADGHEQYF	NA	TRBV10-3	TRBJ2-7	NA
TGTGCCAGCAGCAGAACAGGGGGCATGTGGAATGAGCAGTTCTTC	CASSRTGGMWNEQFF	NA	TRBV7-2	TRBJ2-1	TRBD1
TGTGCCAGCCAAGGGGTAGCGGGCTCCTACGAGCAGTACTTC	CASQGVAGSYEQYF	NA	TRBV6-1	TRBJ2-7	TRBD2
TGTGCCAGCATGAGCTCATGGGGAAACACCATATATTTT	CASMSSWGNTIYF	NA	TRBV9	TRBJ1-3	NA
TGCGCCAGCAGTAGTACCGGGACAGGGAACATTCAGTACTTC	CASSSTGTGNIQYF	NA	TRBV5-1	TRBJ2-4	TRBD1
TGTGCCAGCAGTTACGGGCCAGGGGGCGCGAACTATGGCTACACCTTC	CASSYGPGGANYGYTF	NA	TRBV6-5	TRBJ1-2	TRBD1
TGTGCCAGCTCACAACTAAATCAGCCCCAGCATTTT	CASSQLNQPQHF	NA	TRBV18	TRBJ1-5	NA
TGTGCCAGCAGTGCTAGTTCTCGCACAGATACGCAGTATTTT	CASSASSRTDTQYF	NA	TRBV7-9	TRBJ2-3	NA
TGTGCCAGCAGTACCAACAATCAGCCCCAGCATTTT	CASSTNNQPQHF	NA	TRBV27	TRBJ1-5	NA
TGTGCCACCAGCAGAGATGTGGGAGGCGGGGAGCTGTTTTTT	CATSRDVGGGELFF	NA	TRBV15	TRBJ2-2	NA
TGCGCCAGCAGCCCGGGACTAGCGGGAGGGACGGGACGCTACTTC	CASSPGLAGGTGRYF	NA	TRBV5-1	TRBJ2-5	TRBD2
TGTGCCAGTAGTATACAAAGGACTAGCGGCCCAGAAGGGTACATTCAGTACTTC	CASSIQRTSGPEGYIQYF	NA	TRBV19	TRBJ2-4	TRBD2
TGCAGCGTTGACTTCGAAGAGACCCAGTACTTC	CSVDFEETQYF	NA	TRBV29-1	TRBJ2-5	NA
TGCGCCAGCAGCTTGAATCCGGGACCCTTGGAGACCCAGTACTTC	CASSLNPGPLETQYF	NA	TRBV5-1	TRBJ2-5	NA
TGCGCCAGCAGTTCCGGCACGCTGGGCGAGCAGTACTTC	CASSSGTLGEQYF	NA	TRBV5-1	TRBJ2-7	NA
TGTGCCAGCCGCCTCGGGGCCACAGGGGAGGGATACGAGCAGTACTTC	CASRLGATGEGYEQYF	NA	TRBV27	TRBJ2-7	NA